This T cell receptor beta chain was sequenced in a study of blood T cell repertoires in COVID-19. Study-level background: Specimens from acute and convalescent COVID-19 originated in the United States, Italy and Spain.

Trimming cost V 4 bases and J 2 bases; bases outside gene matches: 5. The CDR3 consists of 15 residues. As originally analysed: Estimation of nucleated cell counts was performed using reference gene primer amplification. Only in-frame clones appear in the TCRdb table, and some are missing; sequencing was by immunoSEQ multiplex PCR. That table is the source of V, J and clone size, and D and trimming were worked out from the DNA. The repertoire includes 220,000 or so clones, less than 85% of them detected once, and 5.5% sits in the top ten. Sequencing was done on a sample of peripheral blood. The rearrangement links TRBV5-3 to TRBJ2-7; 11 bases align to TRBD1. TRBV5-3 is labeled an ORF, and its function is uncertain. This clonotype was obtained from a woman aged 70-85 years with acute or convalescent COVID-19. The CDR3 DNA sequence: TGTGCCAGAAGCCAACCGGACAGGGGGCCCTACGAGCAGTACTTC. The encoded protein is CARSQPDRGPYEQYF.